The 28 T cell receptor beta chains below were found in one sample sequenced in a study of T cells in women clearing cervical HPV infection. Clones were sequenced by immunoSEQ multiplex PCR, and TCRdb holds only the in-frame ones, with some missing. The data show about 20,000 clones, and the top ten clones hold about 6.3%. Sequencing used blood buffy coat. All receptors come from a woman between 18 and 70 years old with a cervical HPV16 infection that either progressed to CIN3+ or cleared (not recorded which).

A remark on this clone: The CDR3 end is not reached by the read, which stops 3 residues before it; the germline J gene fills it in. This sequence joins TRBV18 and TRBJ2-4; D may be TRBD2 (5 bases). Germline CDR1 reads KGHSH; CDR2 reads LQKENI. The CDR3 contains 15 residues. The sequenced CDR3 bases are TGTGCCAGCTCACCAGCAAGGGTAGATGACTATGGT. Translated: CASSPARVDDYG. The whole CDR3 protein is CASSPARVDDYGQYF.

With regard to this clone: The read falls 3 residues short of the CDR3 end, and the missing part is taken from the germline J gene. The chain couples TRBV10-3 to TRBJ2-5; a possible D gene is TRBD2 (6 bases). Germline CDR1 and CDR2: ENHRY and SYGVKD. V lost 0 bases to trimming and J lost 7 bases, with 12 bases between them. This CDR3 is built from 14 residues. CDR3 DNA, as far as it was read: TGTGCCATCAGTGAGTCAGGAGGGCAGGGGACC. It codes for CAISESGGQGT. The whole CDR3 protein is CAISESGGQGTQYF.

Remarks on this clone: The CDR3 end falls 3 residues outside the read, so it is completed with the germline J gene. The rearrangement links TRBV19 to TRBJ2-3; TRBD2 matches 9 bases. The CDR3 covers 17 residues. After removal of 5 bases from V and 1 base from J, the junction contained 10 bases not matched to a gene. Germline V lookup: CDR1 LNHDA, CDR2 SQIVND (reference sequence). CDR3 sequence reads: CASSQSGWTSGTDTQYF. CDR3 DNA, as far as it was read: TGTGCCAGTAGTCAATCGGGCTGGACTAGCGGCACAGATACG.

Concerning this clone: The CDR3 end falls 3 residues outside the read, so it is completed with the germline J gene. The chain carries TRBV13 and TRBJ1-1, with D perhaps TRBD1 (6 bases). Germline V gene lookup returns CDR1 PRHDT and CDR2 FYEKMQ (reference sequence). V was pared by 8 bases and J by 0 bases, with 16 bases between. The CDR3 has 15 residues. Incomplete CDR3 DNA: TGTGCCAGCTCTTTAGAGGGGGTATTGAACACTGAA. This encodes CASSLEGVLNTE. The full CDR3 protein reads CASSLEGVLNTEAFF.

Comments on this clone: Coverage ceases 3 residues before the CDR3 finishes, and the germline J gene fills in the end. This chain uses TRBV20-1 with TRBJ2-4; tentative D call: TRBD2 (6 bases). V lost 7 bases, J lost 8 bases, and 21 bases lay in between. The germline CDR1 and CDR2 sequences are DFQATT and SNEGSKA (reference sequence). The CDR3 totals 14 residues. Partial CDR3 DNA: TGCAGTGGCCTCGCGCGGGTAGGAGGGTACATT. It codes for CSGLARVGGYI. The CDR3 as a whole reads CSGLARVGGYIQYF.

Details on this clone: Read sequence stops 3 residues before the CDR3 end, and the germline J gene provides the missing end. The chain couples TRBV7-9 to TRBJ2-5; possibly TRBD1 for D (6 bases). Germline V lookup: CDR1 SEHNR, CDR2 FQNEAQ (reference sequence). The V end lost 3 bases, the J end lost 3 bases, and 11 bases lay between the germline ends. The CDR3 totals 14 residues. The CDR3 protein is CASSLDSQKETQYF. The part of the CDR3 DNA that was read is TGTGCCAGCAGCTTGGACAGTCAAAAAGAGACC.

In regard to this clone: The read gets to within 3 residues of the CDR3 end, and the germline J gene fills in the rest. The chain has TRBV19 and TRBJ2-3, with D uncertain. The germline CDR1 and CDR2 sequences are LNHDA and SQIVND (reference sequence). This CDR3 has 14 residues. Trimming shortened V by 0 bases and J by 3 bases, and 7 bases separated the two germline ends. CDR3 region: CASSIDPRTDTQYF. The covered CDR3 bases are TGTGCCAGTAGTATAGATCCAAGGACAGATACG.

As to this clone: With the read ending 3 residues before the CDR3 end, the germline J gene is used to fill in that end. J is TRBJ1-1 and V is TRBV7-9, with a possible D match to TRBD1 (5 bases). Germline values: CDR1 SEHNR, CDR2 FQNEAQ (reference sequence). The V gene lost 5 bases and the J gene lost 1 base, with 14 bases spanning the gap. The CDR3 runs 15 residues. The CDR3 protein is CASSLTDSENTEAFF. Incomplete CDR3 DNA: TGTGCCAGCAGCCTGACTGACAGCGAGAACACTGAA.

On this clone itself: With the read ending 3 residues before the CDR3 end, the germline J gene is used to fill in that end. The sample contains more than one DNA sequence encoding this CDR3. The chain has TRBV6-2 or TRBV6-3 and TRBJ1-2; tentatively, D is TRBD1 (5 bases). Per germline, CDR1 MNHEY and CDR2 SVGEGT. V was pared by 3 bases and J by 6 bases, with 14 bases between. This CDR3 region has 14 residues. The chain's CDR3 is CASSYIGAANGYTF. The CDR3 DNA, read in part, is TGTGCCAGCAGTTATATAGGGGCTGCGAATGGC.

Of note for this clone: The read terminates 3 residues ahead of where the CDR3 ends, so the germline J gene completes it. The chain employs TRBV7-2 and TRBJ1-2; D perhaps matches TRBD1 (6 bases). Germline V gives CDR1 SGHTA, CDR2 FQGNSA. The CDR3 is 13 residues long. V dropped 1 base and J dropped 7 bases, with 10 bases sitting between them. CDR3 protein: CASSLDRVGGYTF. The CDR3 bases that were read are TGTGCCAGCAGCTTAGACAGGGTGGGTGGC. Using reference TRBV7-2 and TRBJ1-2 for the parts outside the CDR3, the full variable domain is GAGVSQSPSNKVTEKGKDVELRCDPISGHTALYWYRQSLGQGLEFLIYFQGNSAPDKSGLPSDRFSAERTGGSVSTLTIQRTQQEDSAVYLCASSLDRVGGYTFGSGTRLTVV.

In the case of this clone: The CDR3 goes on 3 residues after the read ends, and that part is filled in from the germline J gene. V and J are TRBV20-1 and TRBJ1-1; D is perhaps TRBD1 (5 bases). CDR3 size: 11 residues. Germline V gene lookup returns CDR1 DFQATT and CDR2 SNEGSKA (reference sequence). Incomplete CDR3 DNA: TGCAGTACCGCCAGGGAGTCAGAA. Its translation is CSTARESE. The whole CDR3 reads CSTARESEAFF.

For this clone: The observed sequence ends 3 residues before the CDR3 terminus, with the missing tail filled in from the germline J gene. V and J are TRBV6-2 or TRBV6-3 and TRBJ1-2, with D possibly TRBD1 on 5 matching bases. Germline CDR1 is MNHEY and CDR2 is SVGEGT. The CDR3 totals 15 residues. CDR3 bases read: TGTGCCAGCAGTCTTAGGACTAGCGGGGCCTACGAC. It yields the protein CASSLRTSGAYD. The complete CDR3 sequence is CASSLRTSGAYDYTF.

As concerns this clone: The read comes to an end 3 residues before the CDR3 does, leaving the germline J gene to fill in the end. The V call is TRBV7-7, the J call TRBJ2-1; a weak D match, TRBD1 (7 bases). Trimming pared 1 base from V and 5 bases from J, leaving 15 bases between. The length of the CDR3 is 16 residues. The germline V gene encodes CDR1 SSHAT and CDR2 FNYEAQ (reference sequence). The CDR3 sequence is CASSLESGGRHNEQFF. The covered CDR3 bases are TGTGCCAGCAGCTTAGAGTCAGGGGGGAGACACAATGAG.

Regarding this clone: The read falls 3 residues short of the CDR3 end, and the missing part is taken from the germline J gene. This rearrangement joins TRBV5-1 to TRBJ1-4; no definite D call. CDR1 and CDR2 from the germline V gene are SGHRS and YFSETQ. The CDR3 consists of 18 residues. V lost 4 bases and J 0 bases, leaving 19 bases between the germline ends. The part of the CDR3 DNA that was read is TGCGCCAGCAGCCTGGCAAGTGACACCTTTGCAACTAATGAAAAA. Amino acids: CASSLASDTFATNEK. The whole CDR3 sequence is CASSLASDTFATNEKLFF.

Of note for this clone: The missing CDR3 end, 3 residues past where the read stops, is filled in from the germline J gene. The V call is TRBV5-1, the J call TRBJ2-3; the match to TRBD2 covers 8 bases. Germline-derived CDR1 and CDR2 are SGHRS and YFSETQ. There are 17 residues in the CDR3. This chain's CDR3 is CASSLVPLAGNQETQYF. CDR3 DNA (partial): TGCGCCAGCAGCTTGGTGCCCCTAGCGGGTAACCAAGAGACG.

Details on this clone: The CDR3 end lies 3 residues beyond the end of the read and is filled in from the germline J gene. This rearrangement joins TRBV19 to TRBJ2-7, with TRBD2 as a possible D gene (5 bases). V dropped 6 bases and J dropped 1 base, with 19 bases sitting between them. Germline loops: CDR1 LNHDA, CDR2 SQIVND (reference sequence). The CDR3 is 16 amino acids. CDR3 sequence: CASRAQRGLKSYEQYF. The covered CDR3 bases are TGTGCCAGTAGGGCCCAACGGGGATTAAAATCCTACGAG.

For this clone: The observed sequence ends 3 residues before the CDR3 terminus, with the missing tail filled in from the germline J gene. The rearrangement uses TRBV6-4 and TRBJ2-7; no clear D. This CDR3 region has 14 residues. Germline lookup yields CDR1 MRHNA and CDR2 SNTAGT. V lost 2 bases to trimming and J lost 0 bases, with 8 bases between them. The CDR3 region is CASSDTADSYEQYF. Partial CDR3 DNA: TGTGCCAGCAGTGACACGGCGGACTCCTACGAG.

A note on this clone: The sequenced fragment ends 3 residues before the CDR3 boundary, so the rest is inferred from the germline J gene. The chain employs TRBV18 and TRBJ2-3; weak D call: TRBD2 (6 bases). CDR3 length: 14 residues. CDR1 is KGHSH, CDR2 LQKENI, per germline. The part of the CDR3 DNA that was read is TGTGCCAGCTCACCATGGGGGGATCAAGAGACG. It codes for CASSPWGDQET. In full, the CDR3 reads CASSPWGDQETQYF.

Details on this clone: The read halts 3 residues ahead of the CDR3 end, with the missing end drawn from the germline J gene. The chain carries TRBV20-1 and TRBJ1-2, with a tentative D call TRBD1 (5 bases). CDR3 length: 14 amino acids. Germline CDR1 and CDR2: DFQATT and SNEGSKA (reference sequence). CDR3 residues: CSANWGLAGTDYTF. Incomplete CDR3 DNA: TGCAGTGCTAACTGGGGACTAGCGGGAACAGAC.

The CDR3 region is CSAVAGVRETQYF. The sequenced CDR3 bases are TGCAGTGCCGTAGCGGGAGTACGGGAGACG. The chain combines TRBV20-1 with TRBJ2-3, with 9 bases identical to TRBD2. Coverage ceases 3 residues before the CDR3 finishes, and the germline J gene fills in the end. Germline V gene sequence: CDR1 DFQATT, CDR2 SNEGSKA (reference sequence). CDR3 length: 13 amino acids.

For this clone: The read halts 3 residues ahead of the CDR3 end, with the missing end drawn from the germline J gene. The chain carries TRBV19 and TRBJ1-1; D unresolved. The germline V gene encodes CDR1 LNHDA and CDR2 SQIVND (reference sequence). There are 14 residues in the CDR3. Trimming removed 5 bases at V and 2 bases at J, with 12 bases between. The CDR3 sequence is CASSEGARNTEAFF. The DNA read from the CDR3 is TGTGCCAGTAGTGAGGGTGCCCGTAACACTGAA.

Of note for this clone: The read finishes 3 residues shy of the CDR3 end, and the germline J gene is used to complete it. This rearrangement joins TRBV30 to TRBJ2-2, with TRBD1 matching 9 bases. Per germline, CDR1 GTSNPN and CDR2 SVGIG (reference sequence). V lost 3 bases and J lost 6; bases outside the gene matches: 8. CDR3 size: 15 residues. The CDR3 sequence is CAWSRQGGGAGELFF. The sequenced CDR3 bases are TGTGCCTGGAGCCGACAGGGGGGAGGTGCCGGGGAG.

With respect to this clone: Sequencing ends 3 residues short of the CDR3 end; the germline J gene provides the rest. V is TRBV19 and J is TRBJ1-2; D might be TRBD1 (5 bases). The germline CDR1 and CDR2 sequences are LNHDA and SQIVND (reference sequence). This CDR3 contains 13 residues. The covered CDR3 bases are TGTGCCAGTCGGCGGCTAGGGGCCTACGAC. It codes for CASRRLGAYD. In full, the CDR3 is CASRRLGAYDYTF. Complete variable domain (other parts from reference TRBV19 and TRBJ1-2): DGGITQSPKYLFRKEGQNVTLSCEQNLNHDAMYWYRQDPGQGLRLIYYSQIVNDFQKGDIAEGYSVSREKKESFPLTVTSAQKNPTAFYLCASRRLGAYDYTFGSGTRLTVV.

CDR3: CASSQTGYRQPQHF. The covered CDR3 bases are TGTGCCAGCAGCCAGACGGGGTATCGGCAGCCC. This chain links TRBV7-8 with TRBJ1-5; D gene ambiguous. The read ends 3 residues early relative to the CDR3; the germline J gene fills the gap. This CDR3 has 14 residues. Germline V CDR1 and CDR2: SGHVS, FQNEAQ. The V end was cut by 5 bases, the J end by 7 bases, with 15 bases between.

The CDR3 loop is CASSLGNRDTYTF. CDR3 bases read: TGCGCCAGCAGCTTGGGCAACAGGGATACC. V and J are TRBV5-1 and TRBJ1-2, with a tentative D call TRBD1 (6 bases). From the germline J gene comes the end of the CDR3, since the read stops 3 residues before it. This CDR3 contains 13 residues. Germline CDR1 SGHRS, CDR2 YFSETQ.

Notes on this clone: The read terminates 3 residues ahead of where the CDR3 ends, so the germline J gene completes it. This chain joins TRBV19 and TRBJ2-3, with 11 bases matching TRBD2. Germline V CDR1 and CDR2: LNHDA, SQIVND (reference sequence). The trim removed 6 bases at V and 3 bases at J, leaving 8 bases unmatched. This CDR3 has 16 amino acids. The CDR3: CASRPLAGAKTDTQYF. The covered CDR3 bases are TGTGCCAGTAGACCACTAGCGGGAGCCAAGACAGATACG. Supplemented by reference TRBV19 and TRBJ2-3, the full variable domain reads DGGITQSPKYLFRKEGQNVTLSCEQNLNHDAMYWYRQDPGQGLRLIYYSQIVNDFQKGDIAEGYSVSREKKESFPLTVTSAQKNPTAFYLCASRPLAGAKTDTQYFGPGTRLTVL.

In regard to this clone: The CDR3 end is not reached by the read, which stops 3 residues before it; the germline J gene fills it in. This chain joins TRBV28 and TRBJ2-5; 12 bases fit TRBD2. The CDR3 has 16 amino acids. The germline V gene encodes CDR1 MDHEN and CDR2 SYDVKM. After removal of 6 bases from V and 5 bases from J, the junction contained 10 bases not matched to a gene. The CDR3 bases that were read are TGTGCCAGCAGCTCGGCGACTAGCGGGAGTAGGGAGACC. This gives the protein CASSSATSGSRET. In full, the CDR3 reads CASSSATSGSRETQYF.

This chain's CDR3 is CASLRILAGGETQYF. Incomplete CDR3 DNA: TGTGCCAGCCTTCGTATCCTAGCGGGAGGAGAGACC. The V call is TRBV5-8, the J call TRBJ2-5; 11 nucleotides line up with TRBD2. The CDR3 extends 3 residues past the end of the read, so its final part is completed from the germline J gene. The CDR3 consists of 15 residues. The V and J ends lost 7 bases and 4 bases, in that order; junction bases with no gene match: 9. Germline values: CDR1 SGHTS, CDR2 YDEGEE.